A single sample is the source of the 8 T cell receptor beta chains below, sequenced in a study of control samples from healthy donors and cancer patients. Sequencing used immunoSEQ multiplex PCR; TCRdb keeps in-frame clones, though not all of them. The sample includes approximately 110,000 clones, about nine tenths seen only once; the top ten take roughly 4.4%. The sequenced sample consisted of blood. The receptors here all came from a human donor in good health. The donor label of this sample is uncertain.

This chain connects TRBV5-6 to TRBJ1-4, with TRBD1 identical over 10 bases. This CDR3 has 16 residues. V lost 0 bases and J lost 5; bases outside the gene matches: 4. Germline V gives CDR1 SGHDT, CDR2 YYEEEE. The CDR3 coding sequence is TGTGCCAGCAGCTTGGCGGCGACAGGGGGCAATGAAAAACTGTTTTTT. This translates into CASSLAATGGNEKLFF.

The chain has TRBV18 and TRBJ2-5, with TRBD1 matching over 7 bases. Trimming took 4 bases from V and 5 from J; bases not matched to a gene: 7. This CDR3 contains 14 residues. Looked up from germline, CDR1 is KGHSH and CDR2 is LQKENI. The CDR3, as DNA: TGTGCCAGCTCACTCAACAGGGGTGGCGAGACCCAGTACTTC. Translating gives CASSLNRGGETQYF.

The rearrangement uses TRBV24-1 and TRBJ2-1, with 9 bases aligning to TRBD1. Trimming took 7 bases from V and 7 from J; bases not matched to a gene: 4. The germline V gene has CDR1 KGHDR and CDR2 SFDVKD. CDR3 length: 13 amino acids. CDR3 amino acids: CATRGTGSNEQFF. The CDR3 DNA is TGTGCCACCAGGGGGACAGGGTCGAATGAGCAGTTCTTC.

This rearrangement joins TRBV21-1 to TRBJ2-7; the D call in the table, TRBD2, was not verified against the DNA. TRBV21-1 is assigned pseudogene status. CDR3 length: 16 amino acids. In DNA form, the CDR3 reads TGTGCCAGCAGCACCTGGACTAGCGGGGACCCCTACGAGCAGTACGTC. Translation: CASSTWTSGDPYEQYV.

This clone was seen a handful of times. The chain links TRBV3-1 (or the pseudogene TRBV3-2) to TRBJ2-5, with D possibly called TRBD1 or TRBD2 (6 bases each). The CDR3 is 15 residues long. Trimming cost V 7 bases and J 3 bases, with 18 bases left between them. Germline V gene sequence: CDR1 LGHDT, CDR2 YNNKEL (reference sequence). CDR3 residues: CASNRGPTEEETQYF. For the CDR3, the DNA is TGTGCCAGCAACCGGGGGCCGACCGAGGAAGAGACCCAGTACTTC.

The rearrangement uses TRBV20-1 and TRBJ2-2, with D possibly being TRBD1 (5 bases). The CDR3 extends over 14 amino acids. Trimming shortened V by 3 bases and J by 4 bases, and 12 bases separated the two germline ends. Germline V gene sequence: CDR1 DFQATT, CDR2 SNEGSKA (reference sequence). The CDR3 DNA sequence: TGCAGTGCTAGTCAGGGCTGGGGCACCGGGGAGCTGTTTTTT. This translates into CSASQGWGTGELFF.

The rearrangement links TRBV2 to TRBJ1-1; tentatively, D is TRBD1 (5 bases). The germline V gene has CDR1 SNHLY and CDR2 FYNNEI. Trimming left V 8 bases short and J 3 bases short, with 13 bases between. This CDR3 has 13 residues. The CDR3 here is CASCLGRDTEAFF. CDR3 in DNA: TGTGCCAGCTGCTTGGGGCGGGACACTGAAGCTTTCTTT.

This clone appeared a single time. The chain links TRBV5-6 to TRBJ1-6, with TRBD1 as a possible D gene (6 bases). V lost 1 base and J 6 bases, leaving 14 bases between the germline ends. Per the germline V gene, CDR1 is SGHDT and CDR2 is YYEEEE. The CDR3 is made up of 16 amino acids. CDR3 sequence reads: CASSLRGGFLNSPLHF. CDR3 in DNA: TGTGCCAGCAGCTTGCGTGGGGGCTTTCTTAATTCACCCCTCCACTTT.